Listed here is a single T cell receptor (beta chain). Its target is not known. The entry originates in a study of CD8 T cells in ankylosing spondylitis. Study-wide findings and caveats: A TCR beta motif made of several highly homologous variants seemed typical of ankylosing spondylitis blood. Previous work reported some of these motif variants in the synovial fluid and blood of reactive arthritis.

TCRdb used MiXCR to reprocess the 5' RACE reads, holding one entry per CDR3 protein. Altogether over 600,000 distinct CDR3 sequences are present, around 20% being singletons, with the ten largest covering under 20%. From germline, CDR1 is SGHTA and CDR2 FQGNSA. The CDR3 has 15 residues. The V and J ends lost 5 bases and 6 bases respectively, with 19 bases between them. The chain has TRBV7-2 and TRBJ1-1; D is ambiguous. This TCR came from a male donor with ankylosing spondylitis. The sequencing sample was made of blood, either unsorted or a sorted T cell fraction (not recorded which). The CDR3 region is CASSALPSAGAEAFF. The DNA for the CDR3 is TGTGCCAGCAGCGCCCTACCATCCGCAGGCGCTGAAGCTTTCTTT.